One TCR beta chain is described in this entry. The sample belongs to a study of blood T cell repertoires in COVID-19. Clones were sequenced by immunoSEQ multiplex PCR, and TCRdb holds only the in-frame ones, with some missing. Seen here are about 410,000 clones, roughly 90% observed once, and the top ten hold less than 2%. The CDR3 sequence is 16 residues long. Losses at the gene ends were 6 bases for V and 7 bases for J; bases not matched to a gene: 14. Germline V gives CDR1 MNHNS, CDR2 SASEGT. The clonotype comes from a woman in her twenties or thirties who had recovered from COVID-19. V usage is TRBV6-1 and J usage is TRBJ1-4, with 7 bases lining up with TRBD1. The material sequenced was PBMCs or T cells enriched from blood (not recorded which). The CDR3 DNA reads as TGTGCCAGCAGGGAACAGGGGTATAAACTCGGTGAAAAACTGTTTTTT. This gives the protein CASREQGYKLGEKLFF.